This T cell receptor (beta chain) was observed in a study of human T cells and chemical hapten exposure. Time point in this sample: patch test 2, 6 weeks after DPC sensitization. Noted treatment: therapeutic diphenylcyclopropenone sensitization with weekly scalp DPC. Trimming shortened V by 2 bases and J by 6 bases, and 16 bases separated the two germline ends. CDR3 length equals 16 residues. Germline V gene lookup returns CDR1 SGHAT and CDR2 FQNNGV. This clonotype came up many times. TCRdb called the RACE reads again in MiXCR, with one record for every CDR3 protein. This table has approximately 91,000 distinct CDR3 sequences, 9.5% to 13% appearing once.

This chain connects TRBV11-2 to TRBJ2-2; weak D call: TRBD1 (6 bases). The clonotype originates from a man aged 18 to 30 with alopecia areata. Some clones in this sample may be carry-over from other donors' samples. The sequencing here drew on whole blood, taken in connection with sensitization to the hapten diphenylcyclopropenone (DPC). The CDR3 loop reads CASSLLSGRGAGELFF. Here the CDR3 DNA reads TGTGCCAGCAGCTTACTTTCTGGCAGGGGAGCCGGGGAGCTGTTTTTT.